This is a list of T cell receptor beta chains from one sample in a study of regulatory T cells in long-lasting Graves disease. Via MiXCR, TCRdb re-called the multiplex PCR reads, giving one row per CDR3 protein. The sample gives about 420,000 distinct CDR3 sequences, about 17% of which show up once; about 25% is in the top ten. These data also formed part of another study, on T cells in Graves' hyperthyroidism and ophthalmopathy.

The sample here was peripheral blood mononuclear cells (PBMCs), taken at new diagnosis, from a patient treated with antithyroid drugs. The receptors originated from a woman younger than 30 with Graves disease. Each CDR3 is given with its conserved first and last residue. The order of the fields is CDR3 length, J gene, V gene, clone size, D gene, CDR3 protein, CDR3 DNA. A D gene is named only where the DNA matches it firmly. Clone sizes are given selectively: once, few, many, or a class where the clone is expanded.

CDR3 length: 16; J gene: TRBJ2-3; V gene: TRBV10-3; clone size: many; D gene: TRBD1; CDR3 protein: CAISGLQGASTDTQYF; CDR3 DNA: TGTGCCATCAGCGGTCTCCAGGGGGCCTCCACAGATACGCAGTATTTT
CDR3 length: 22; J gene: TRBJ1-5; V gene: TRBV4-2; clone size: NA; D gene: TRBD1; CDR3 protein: CASSQDLRGTDRGNDSNQPQHF; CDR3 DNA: TGTGCCAGCAGCCAAGATTTAAGGGGGACAGACAGGGGAAACGATAGCAATCAGCCCCAGCATTTT
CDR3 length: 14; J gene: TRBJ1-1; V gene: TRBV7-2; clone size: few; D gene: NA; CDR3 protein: CASSLLRPNTEAFF; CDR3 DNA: TGTGCCAGCAGCTTATTGCGTCCGAACACTGAAGCTTTCTTT
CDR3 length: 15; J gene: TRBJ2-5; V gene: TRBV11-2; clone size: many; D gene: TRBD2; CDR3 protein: CASSQVAGEGETQYF; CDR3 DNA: TGTGCCAGCAGCCAGGTGGCGGGAGAGGGTGAGACCCAGTACTTC
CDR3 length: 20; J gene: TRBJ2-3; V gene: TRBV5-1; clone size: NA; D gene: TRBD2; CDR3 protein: CASSKLPAGTSGKLTDTQYF; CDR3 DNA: TGCGCCAGCAGCAAATTACCCGCTGGGACTAGCGGGAAACTCACAGATACGCAGTATTTT
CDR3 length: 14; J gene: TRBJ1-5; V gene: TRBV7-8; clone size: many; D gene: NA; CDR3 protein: CASSPNLGDQPQHF; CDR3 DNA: TGTGCCAGCAGCCCCAATCTGGGTGATCAGCCCCAGCATTTT
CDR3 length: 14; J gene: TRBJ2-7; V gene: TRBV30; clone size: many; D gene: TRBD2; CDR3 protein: CAWSVTSGSYEQYF; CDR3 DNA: TGTGCCTGGAGTGTGACTAGCGGGAGCTACGAGCAGTACTTC
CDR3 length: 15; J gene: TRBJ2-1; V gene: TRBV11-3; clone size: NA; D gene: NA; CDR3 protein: CASSLDAPGAFEQFF; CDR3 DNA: TGTGCCAGCAGCTTAGATGCCCCAGGAGCATTTGAGCAGTTCTTC
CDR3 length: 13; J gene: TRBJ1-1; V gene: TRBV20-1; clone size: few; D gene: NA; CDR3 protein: CSTRDTKNTEAFF; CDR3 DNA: TGCAGTACCCGGGACACGAAGAACACTGAAGCTTTCTTT
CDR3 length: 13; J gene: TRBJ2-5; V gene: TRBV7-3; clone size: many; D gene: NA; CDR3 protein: CASSLTTSETQYF; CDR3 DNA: TGTGCCAGCAGCTTAACGACGTCGGAGACCCAGTACTTC
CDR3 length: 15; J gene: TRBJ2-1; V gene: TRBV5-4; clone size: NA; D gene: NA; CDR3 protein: CASSDGNLGGNEQFF; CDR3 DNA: TGTGCCAGCAGTGATGGGAACTTGGGTGGGAATGAGCAGTTCTTC
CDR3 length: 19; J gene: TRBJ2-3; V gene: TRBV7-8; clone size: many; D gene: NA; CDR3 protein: CASSLGGWGNPFPLNTQYF; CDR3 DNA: TGTGCCAGCAGCTTAGGCGGTTGGGGGAACCCATTCCCCCTTAATACGCAGTATTTT
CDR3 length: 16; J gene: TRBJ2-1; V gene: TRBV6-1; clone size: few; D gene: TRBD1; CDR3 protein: CANPGSDREGYNEQFF; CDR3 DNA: TGTGCCAACCCGGGGAGCGACAGGGAAGGGTACAATGAGCAGTTCTTC
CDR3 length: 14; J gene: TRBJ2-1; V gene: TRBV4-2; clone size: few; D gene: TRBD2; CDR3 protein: CASSRSGRTDEQFF; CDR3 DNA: TGTGCCAGCAGCCGGAGCGGGAGAACCGATGAGCAGTTCTTC
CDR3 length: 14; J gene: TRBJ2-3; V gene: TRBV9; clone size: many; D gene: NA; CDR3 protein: CASSVTALPDTQYF; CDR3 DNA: TGTGCCAGCAGCGTAACTGCTCTACCAGATACGCAGTATTTT
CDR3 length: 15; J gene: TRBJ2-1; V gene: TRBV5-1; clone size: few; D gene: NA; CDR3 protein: CASSRGGTFYNEQFF; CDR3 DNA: TGCGCCAGCAGCCGTGGCGGGACCTTCTACAATGAGCAGTTCTTC
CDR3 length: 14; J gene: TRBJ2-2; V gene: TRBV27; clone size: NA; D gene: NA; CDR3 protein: CASSIRTTTGELFF; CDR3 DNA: TGTGCCAGCAGTATCCGGACAACCACCGGGGAGCTGTTTTTT
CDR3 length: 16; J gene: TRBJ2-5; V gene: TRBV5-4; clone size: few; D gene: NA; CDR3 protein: CASSLMFRHQQETQYF; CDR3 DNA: TGTGCCAGCAGCTTGATGTTCCGACATCAACAAGAGACCCAGTACTTC
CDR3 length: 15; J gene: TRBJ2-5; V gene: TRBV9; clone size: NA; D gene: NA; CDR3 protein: CASSVSPAAKETQYF; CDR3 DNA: TGTGCCAGCAGCGTATCCCCAGCCGCAAAAGAGACCCAGTACTTC
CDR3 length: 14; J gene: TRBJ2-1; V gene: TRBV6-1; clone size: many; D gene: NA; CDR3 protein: CASSGRSGYNEQFF; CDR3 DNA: TGTGCCAGCAGTGGACGCTCGGGCTACAATGAGCAGTTCTTC
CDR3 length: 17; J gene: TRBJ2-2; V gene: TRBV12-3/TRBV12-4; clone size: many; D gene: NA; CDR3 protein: CASSLSRGLTNTGELFF; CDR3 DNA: TGTGCCAGCAGTTTAAGTCGTGGGCTTACGAACACCGGGGAGCTGTTTTTT
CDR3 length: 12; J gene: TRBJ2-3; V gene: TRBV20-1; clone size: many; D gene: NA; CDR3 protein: CSASTSPDTQYF; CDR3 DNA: TGCAGTGCTAGTACGTCCCCAGATACGCAGTATTTT